This T cell receptor beta chain derives from a study of T cell responses to AZD1222 COVID-19 vaccine. Overall study findings and caveats: Spike-spanning, vaccine-associated CD4 TCRs were dominant at 160-218 and 743-854.

This clone occurred once. Its antigen is undetermined. Generated by immunoSEQ multiplex PCR, the TCRdb table keeps only in-frame clones and is missing some. The sample yields some 110,000 clones, about 89% seen once. The CDR3 spans 17 residues. V was clipped by 6 bases and J by 2 bases, with 22 bases between them. The germline gives CDR1 MDHEN, CDR2 SYDVKM. This chain uses TRBV28 with TRBJ1-1; tentative D call: TRBD1 (6 bases). The clonotype originates from an adult who received the MenACWY meningococcal vaccine as a control. Sequenced material: peripheral blood, taken 28 days after the second dose of the MenACWY control vaccine. CDR3 amino acids: CASSPRGAGFTNTEAFF. The CDR3 DNA reads TGTGCCAGCAGCCCAAGGGGGGCAGGGTTCACAAACACTGAAGCTTTCTTT.